Following are 19 T cell receptor beta chains from one sample sequenced in a study of cytomegalovirus exposure and HLA in healthy donors. The PCR had 60 Vbeta and 13 Jbeta primers. Clones were read by immunoSEQ multiplex PCR, and TCRdb kept only the in-frame ones, dropping some. The table lists 100,000 to 150,000 clones, more than 70% of them singletons. The source material was PBMCs. The receptors here all came from a man aged 30-40 years in good health and CMV-seronegative.

The chain is built from TRBV28 and TRBJ2-5, with D hard to call. This CDR3 comprises 14 residues. From germline, CDR1 is MDHEN and CDR2 SYDVKM. Trimming shortened V by 7 bases and J by 3 bases, and 15 bases separated the two germline ends. The CDR3 DNA reads TGTGCCAGCATACCCGGATTGACTGAAGAGACCCAGTACTTC. This gives the protein CASIPGLTEETQYF.

This chain uses TRBV5-1 with TRBJ2-6; 7 nucleotides agree with TRBD1. Germline-derived CDR1 and CDR2 are SGHRS and YFSETQ. The junction had 2 bases not matched to a gene; V was cut back by 0 bases and J by 2 bases. This CDR3 is built from 16 residues. The DNA of the CDR3 is TGCGCCAGCAGCTTGGAGGGGGCTGCTGGGGCCAACGTCCTGACTTTC. It encodes CASSLEGAAGANVLTF.

The V call is TRBV18, the J call TRBJ1-5; D gene ambiguous. The germline gives CDR1 KGHSH, CDR2 LQKENI. Trimming cost V 5 bases and J 3 bases, with 8 bases left between them. This CDR3 region has 13 residues. The CDR3 region has the DNA TGTGCCAGCTCAACCCGAGCCAATCAGCCCCAGCATTTT. It codes for CASSTRANQPQHF.

The gene calls are TRBV6-1 and TRBJ1-6; 8 positions match TRBD1. Germline loops: CDR1 MNHNS, CDR2 SASEGT. This CDR3 comprises 15 residues. With V trimmed by 5 bases and J by 6 bases, 6 bases remained unmatched. The chain's CDR3 is CASSITGGGNSPLHF. The CDR3 DNA reads as TGTGCCAGCAGTATCACAGGGGGAGGTAATTCACCCCTCCACTTT.

The V gene is TRBV29-1, the J gene TRBJ2-7; TRBD1 aligns across 7 bases. The CDR3 runs 13 residues. V shed 7 bases and J 2 bases; nucleotides not matched to a gene: 8. Germline assignment: CDR1 SQVTM and CDR2 ANQGSEA. The CDR3 nucleotides are TGCAGCGAAGAAGGGACAGCTACCTACGAGCAGTACTTC. It is translated as CSEEGTATYEQYF.

This clone was observed once. The chain recombines TRBV6-5 with TRBJ1-1; no firm D call. Trimming took off 5 bases at V and 2 bases at J, with 15 bases between the two ends. CDR1 is MNHEY and CDR2 is SVGAGI in the germline V gene. The CDR3 consists of 15 residues. The CDR3 bases are TGTGCCAGCAGTCTGCCGGGAGCGGGAAACACTGAAGCTTTCTTT. It encodes CASSLPGAGNTEAFF.

The J gene is TRBJ2-2, the V gene TRBV6-5; 8 nucleotides match TRBD1. The CDR3 totals 15 residues. Trimming took 8 bases from V and 3 from J; bases not matched to a gene: 8. CDR1 MNHEY and CDR2 SVGAGI come from the germline V gene. CDR3 nucleotides: TGTGCCAGCCATCCGGGACAGGCGCACACCGGGGAGCTGTTTTTT. Amino acids: CASHPGQAHTGELFF.

CDR3 DNA: TGTGCCAGCAGTTTGAGCGGGTTCAATCAGCCCCAGCATTTT. As protein: CASSLSGFNQPQHF. The chain carries TRBV27 and TRBJ1-5; no definite D call. V was trimmed by 3 bases and J by 3 bases, leaving 9 bases between them. The CDR3 is 14 amino acids. The V gene's germline CDR1 is MNHEY and CDR2 SMNVEV (reference sequence).

V and J are TRBV28 and TRBJ2-2; 10 bases fit TRBD1. The CDR3 extends over 15 amino acids. The germline V gene has CDR1 MDHEN and CDR2 SYDVKM. With V trimmed by 6 bases and J by 4 bases, 5 bases remained unmatched. The CDR3 DNA reads TGTGCCAGCAGACAGACAGGGGGCTCCACCGGGGAGCTGTTTTTT. Encoded protein: CASRQTGGSTGELFF.

The chain links TRBV6-1 to TRBJ2-5; D perhaps matches TRBD2 (6 bases). The germline CDR1 and CDR2 sequences are MNHNS and SASEGT. The germline V and J ends were trimmed by 2 bases and 7 bases, with 8 bases remaining between them. The CDR3 sequence is 12 residues long. Written as DNA, the CDR3 is TGTGCCAGCAGTGAACTGGGAGGGACCCAGTACTTC. This translates into CASSELGGTQYF.

The chain is built from TRBV27 and TRBJ1-1; 10 nucleotides align to TRBD1. V dropped 3 bases and J dropped 5; count of bases not matched to a gene: 9. Germline loops: CDR1 MNHEY, CDR2 SMNVEV (reference sequence). CDR3 length equals 16 residues. DNA for the CDR3: TGTGCCAGCAGTTTGGGGACAGGGGTCCGAGTGACTGAAGCTTTCTTT. It is translated as CASSLGTGVRVTEAFF.

The chain combines TRBV9 with TRBJ1-3; 8 positions agree with TRBD1. Germline CDR1 and CDR2: SGDLS and YYNGEE. The V gene end was trimmed by 0 bases and the J gene end by 1 base; junction bases not matched to a gene: 3. This CDR3 has 16 residues. In DNA, the CDR3 is TGTGCCAGCAGCGTAGACAGGGGGGTTTCTGGAAACACCATATATTTT. Protein sequence: CASSVDRGVSGNTIYF.

This chain connects TRBV7-3 to TRBJ1-2; D unresolved. CDR1 is SGHTA and CDR2 is FQGTGA in the germline V gene. The CDR3 extends over 13 amino acids. V was trimmed by 6 bases and J by 7 bases, leaving 15 bases between them. CDR3 in DNA: TGTGCCAGCAGTCCGACCTCCTCGGGTGGCTACACCTTC. It translates to CASSPTSSGGYTF.

The chain links TRBV11-2 to TRBJ2-1; D may be TRBD2 (7 bases). CDR1 SGHAT and CDR2 FQNNGV come from the germline V gene. V was shortened by 0 bases and J by 5 bases, with 11 bases between the two germline ends. The CDR3 extends over 15 amino acids. This CDR3 is CASSLDNGGHNEQFF. The CDR3, as DNA: TGTGCCAGCAGCTTAGATAACGGGGGGCACAATGAGCAGTTCTTC.

This chain links TRBV15 with TRBJ2-7; 8 bases fit TRBD1. V dropped 5 bases and J dropped 1; count of bases not matched to a gene: 7. CDR3 length: 15 residues. Looked up from germline, CDR1 is LNHNV and CDR2 is YYDKDF (reference sequence). CDR3 amino acids: CATSPQTGASYEQYF. As DNA, the CDR3 is TGTGCCACCAGCCCCCAGACAGGGGCATCCTACGAGCAGTACTTC.

This chain links TRBV6-5 with TRBJ1-4; D gene ambiguous. The ends were cut back, 2 bases at V and 4 bases at J, with 11 bases in the middle. The V gene's germline CDR1 is MNHEY and CDR2 SVGAGI. The CDR3 is 15 residues long. The CDR3 spells CASSYRFGVNEKLFF. CDR3 coding DNA: TGTGCCAGCAGTTACCGTTTCGGTGTTAATGAAAAACTGTTTTTT.

The DNA of the CDR3 is TGTGCCAGCAGCTCGACAGGCTCCTATAATTCACCCCTCCACTTT. It translates to CASSSTGSYNSPLHF. The V gene is TRBV7-2, the J gene TRBJ1-6; D may be TRBD1 (6 bases). The length of the CDR3 is 15 residues. The V end lost 4 bases, the J end lost 0 bases, and 7 bases lay between the germline ends. Germline CDR1 SGHTA, CDR2 FQGNSA.

V and J are TRBV6-1 and TRBJ1-2; tentatively, D is TRBD1 (5 bases). V lost 6 bases, J lost 6 bases, and 17 bases lay in between. The CDR3 is made up of 14 amino acids. Germline CDR1 is MNHNS and CDR2 is SASEGT. CDR3 sequence: CASSPGLESDGYTF. The CDR3 DNA reads as TGTGCCAGCAGCCCAGGGCTAGAGTCGGATGGCTACACCTTC.

Comments on this clone: Distinct nucleotide sequences in the sample also encode this CDR3. The chain recombines TRBV10-1 with TRBJ2-7; TRBD1 matches 8 bases. CDR1 WNHNN and CDR2 SYGVQD come from the germline V gene (reference sequence). Unmatched junction bases numbered 3, after V lost 3 bases and J lost 2 bases. The length of the CDR3 is 14 residues. Here the CDR3 reads CASSDPGQAYEQYF. DNA of the CDR3: TGCGCCAGCAGTGACCCGGGACAGGCCTACGAGCAGTACTTC.